This TCR beta chain was found in a study of blood T cell repertoires in COVID-19. Study in general: The United States, Italy and Spain supplied acute and convalescent COVID-19 samples. The cDNA or gDNA used as material had been derived from T cells, B-cell-depleted T cells, or PBMCs.

Germline values: CDR1 MNHEY, CDR2 SVGEGT. V shed 4 bases and J 2 bases; nucleotides not matched to a gene: 3. This CDR3 is built from 16 residues. In the original workflow: Estimation of nucleated cell counts was performed using reference gene primer amplification. The assay was immunoSEQ multiplex PCR, and TCRdb's table has in-frame clones only and misses some. Clone size and the V and J calls come from that table; the DNA yielded D and trimming. This sample has about 190,000 clones, with approximately 78% found just once. The material sequenced was peripheral blood. The receptor was derived from a woman over 75 with active or convalescent COVID-19. This chain connects TRBV6-2 or TRBV6-3 to TRBJ2-1; 12 bases line up with TRBD2. CDR3 sequence: CASSSLAGGPYNEQFF. CDR3 DNA: TGTGCCAGCAGTTCACTAGCGGGGGGCCCCTACAATGAGCAGTTCTTC.